This TCR beta chain appears in the sequencing data of a study of blood T cell repertoires in COVID-19. There are 17 residues in the CDR3. Deletions cut 5 bases from V and 2 bases from J, with 20 bases between. Germline V CDR1 and CDR2: SGHTA, FQGNSA. Using immunoSEQ multiplex PCR, the repertoire was profiled, and TCRdb retains in-frame clones only, with some absent. This sample yields 300,000 to 500,000 clones, of which roughly 90% are seen a single time; approximately 1% belongs to the top ten. The chain recombines TRBV7-2 with TRBJ2-3, with D perhaps matching TRBD2 (5 bases). The sample was PBMCs or T cells enriched from blood (not recorded which). The clonotype was recovered from a woman under 40 with acute COVID-19. CDR3 sequence (DNA): TGTGCCAGCAGCCACGGGAATGCGCCACCATCCACAGATACGCAGTATTTT. Encoded protein: CASSHGNAPPSTDTQYF.